The 24 T cell receptor beta chains reported below all come from one sample, sequenced in a study of technical replicates of blood from several donors. Clones were read by immunoSEQ multiplex PCR, and TCRdb kept only the in-frame ones, dropping some. The data contain more than 65,000 clones, 75% to 85% of them seen just once; the ten biggest clones take up nearly 4%. Input material: PBMCs. All receptors come from a human donor in good health. Some clones in this sample may be carry-over from other donors' samples.

The CDR3 sequence is CASSHTGPGTEAFF. In nucleotides, the CDR3 is TGTGCCAGCAGTCATACAGGGCCCGGCACTGAAGCTTTCTTT. The chain joins TRBV6-1 to TRBJ1-1; tentatively, D is TRBD1 (6 bases). Per germline, CDR1 MNHNS and CDR2 SASEGT. V dropped 5 bases and J dropped 4 bases, with 14 bases sitting between them. There are 14 residues in the CDR3.

The V gene is TRBV5-1, the J gene TRBJ1-1, with D possibly being TRBD1 (5 bases). Deletions cut 4 bases from V and 2 bases from J, with 9 bases between. The CDR3 has 13 residues. The germline CDR1 and CDR2 sequences are SGHRS and YFSETQ. The CDR3 DNA sequence: TGCGCCAGCAGCCCCGACAGTAACACTGAAGCTTTCTTT. Translation gives CASSPDSNTEAFF.

This clone was counted between two and nine times. The chain uses TRBV9 and TRBJ2-1; D unresolved. CDR1 and CDR2 from the germline V gene are SGDLS and YYNGEE. Deletions cut 0 bases from V and 6 bases from J, with 7 bases between. The CDR3 loop spans 13 amino acids. CDR3 nucleotides: TGTGCCAGCAGCGTAGGAAGCTTCAATGAGCAGTTCTTC. This codes for CASSVGSFNEQFF.

This chain connects TRBV7-9 to TRBJ1-1, with D tentatively TRBD1 (5 bases). The V gene's germline CDR1 is SEHNR and CDR2 FQNEAQ (reference sequence). V lost 2 bases, J lost 4 bases, and 8 bases lay in between. This CDR3 comprises 13 residues. The CDR3 protein is CASSLWGGTEAFF. DNA for the CDR3: TGTGCCAGCAGCTTATGGGGGGGCACTGAAGCTTTCTTT.

This clone was recorded a few times. The chain employs TRBV10-2 and TRBJ1-6; 7 nucleotides line up with TRBD1. The J segment lost 7 bases and the V segment lost 6 bases, leaving 6 bases of the junction unmatched. This CDR3 is 14 amino acids long. Germline loops: CDR1 WSHSY, CDR2 SAAADI. CDR3 amino acids: CASRGTARNSPLHF. DNA for the CDR3: TGCGCCAGCAGGGGGACAGCACGCAATTCACCCCTCCACTTT.

In this sample, this clone turned up many times. This rearrangement joins TRBV6-5 to TRBJ2-2; no reliable D call. Trimming removed 1 base from V and 6 bases from J, with 12 bases in between. Germline V CDR1 and CDR2: MNHEY, SVGAGI. CDR3 length: 15 amino acids. CDR3 region: CASSYYSGSAGELFF. The CDR3 DNA reads as TGTGCCAGCAGTTACTATTCTGGTTCGGCCGGGGAGCTGTTTTTT.

This chain joins TRBV29-1 and TRBJ2-7; 8 positions agree with TRBD1. The V gene's germline CDR1 is SQVTM and CDR2 ANQGSEA. Unmatched junction bases numbered 8, after V lost 5 bases and J lost 5 bases. The CDR3 is 13 residues long. In DNA, the CDR3 is TGCAGCGTTAAAACAGGGGGTGACGACGAGCAGTACTTC. Translation: CSVKTGGDDEQYF.

The rearrangement links TRBV19 to TRBJ2-3; D is ambiguous. The ends were cut back, 3 bases at V and 4 bases at J, with 20 bases in the middle. This CDR3 has 17 residues. Germline lookup yields CDR1 LNHDA and CDR2 SQIVND (reference sequence). CDR3 sequence reads: CASSIDAPSAGADTQYF. The CDR3, as DNA: TGTGCCAGTAGTATCGATGCTCCCTCCGCTGGAGCAGATACGCAGTATTTT. The full variable domain, in which reference TRBV19 and TRBJ2-3 provide the parts outside the CDR3, is DGGITQSPKYLFRKEGQNVTLSCEQNLNHDAMYWYRQDPGQGLRLIYYSQIVNDFQKGDIAEGYSVSREKKESFPLTVTSAQKNPTAFYLCASSIDAPSAGADTQYFGPGTRLTVL.

The CDR3 here is CASSVSGRPNYGYTF. CDR3 nucleotide sequence: TGTGCCAGCAGTGTATCCGGGAGGCCTAACTATGGCTACACCTTC. The chain carries TRBV6-5 and TRBJ1-2; D is uncertain. Deletions cut 5 bases from V and 0 bases from J, with 13 bases between. The CDR3 is 15 residues long. Germline V gene lookup returns CDR1 MNHEY and CDR2 SVGAGI.

V and J are TRBV9 and TRBJ2-3; 8 bases are a match to TRBD2. CDR3 length equals 15 residues. The V gene's germline CDR1 is SGDLS and CDR2 YYNGEE. With V trimmed by 0 bases and J by 5 bases, 5 bases remained unmatched. The CDR3 DNA reads as TGTGCCAGCAGCGTAGCGGGGGGGCAAAGAGATACGCAGTATTTT. It is translated as CASSVAGGQRDTQYF.

CDR3 residues: CASSPPSGRASQQPRNEQFF. CDR3 bases: TGTGCCAGCAGTCCTCCTAGCGGGAGGGCCAGTCAACAACCTAGAAATGAGCAGTTCTTC. V is TRBV27 and J is TRBJ2-1; 12 bases agree with TRBD2. The CDR3 loop spans 20 amino acids. With 5 bases clipped from V and 7 bases from J, the junction kept 21 bases outside the gene matches. Germline lookup yields CDR1 MNHEY and CDR2 SMNVEV (reference sequence).

The chain combines TRBV12-5 with TRBJ2-7; 9 positions agree with TRBD1. Germline-derived CDR1 and CDR2 are LGHNT and FRNRAP. The CDR3 is 13 residues long. Trimming removed 6 bases from V and 2 bases from J; junction bases left unmatched: 2. As DNA, the CDR3 is TGTGCTAGTGGGGGGGACAGGGCCTACGAGCAGTACTTC. Translation gives CASGGDRAYEQYF.

The CDR3 region is CASSQTGQASDEQYF. In nucleotides, the CDR3 is TGTGCCAGCAGCCAAACGGGACAGGCGTCCGACGAGCAGTACTTC. The chain combines TRBV14 with TRBJ2-7; 8 bases are a match to TRBD1. Trimming took 2 bases from V and 5 from J; bases not matched to a gene: 8. The CDR3 covers 15 residues. Germline V gene data show CDR1 as SGHDN and CDR2 as FVKESK.

This chain joins TRBV27 and TRBJ1-5; D possibly corresponds to TRBD1 (6 bases). There are 15 residues in the CDR3. Germline CDR1 is MNHEY and CDR2 is SMNVEV (reference sequence). V was pared by 6 bases and J by 4 bases, with 16 bases between. DNA for the CDR3: TGTGCCAGCAGGCGAGGGGGGGCCCGGAATCAGCCCCAGCATTTT. Protein: CASRRGGARNQPQHF.

V usage is TRBV7-2 and J usage is TRBJ1-2; TRBD1 matches 8 bases. CDR1 and CDR2 from the germline V gene are SGHTA and FQGNSA. The CDR3 is 14 amino acids. V trimming: 4 bases; J trimming: 7 bases; junction bases outside the gene matches: 8. In DNA form, the CDR3 reads TGTGCCAGCAGCTCGGACAGGGTTAAAGGTGGCTACACCTTC. Protein product: CASSSDRVKGGYTF.

The J gene is TRBJ2-1, the V gene TRBV30; 11 bases align to TRBD2. Losses at the gene ends were 0 bases for V and 4 bases for J; bases not matched to a gene: 2. Germline lookup yields CDR1 GTSNPN and CDR2 SVGIG (reference sequence). The CDR3 runs to 15 residues. As DNA, the CDR3 is TGTGCCTGGAGTGTACTAGCGGGGGCATACAATGAGCAGTTCTTC. This sequence encodes CAWSVLAGAYNEQFF.

This clone has a handful of counts. The gene calls are TRBV6-4 and TRBJ2-3; TRBD2 aligns across 12 bases. The V gene's germline CDR1 is MRHNA and CDR2 SNTAGT. The V gene end was trimmed by 4 bases and the J gene end by 4 bases; junction bases not matched to a gene: 0. The CDR3 runs to 14 residues. CDR3 nucleotide sequence: TGTGCCAGCAGTGGGACTAGCGGGGCAGATACGCAGTATTTT. Protein: CASSGTSGADTQYF.

The genes are TRBV27 and TRBJ2-1; 11 nucleotides match TRBD2. The CDR3 is made up of 15 amino acids. J gave up 4 bases and V 3 bases, and 2 bases lay outside the gene matches. CDR1 is MNHEY, CDR2 SMNVEV, per germline (reference sequence). The CDR3 coding sequence is TGTGCCAGCAGTTTGTTAGCGGGGGGGTACAATGAGCAGTTCTTC. Encoded protein: CASSLLAGGYNEQFF.

The chain uses TRBV5-1 and TRBJ1-5, with D unclear. V was trimmed by 0 bases and J by 5 bases, leaving 6 bases between them. The CDR3 totals 13 residues. CDR1 SGHRS and CDR2 YFSETQ come from the germline V gene. The CDR3 loop is CASSLGGDQPQHF. CDR3 in DNA: TGCGCCAGCAGCTTGGGGGGAGATCAGCCCCAGCATTTT.

The chain carries TRBV29-1 and TRBJ2-7; D is possibly TRBD1 (7 bases). The CDR3 is 13 residues long. The germline V gene has CDR1 SQVTM and CDR2 ANQGSEA. Trimming left V 5 bases short and J 5 bases short, with 16 bases between. Here the CDR3 DNA reads TGCAGCGTTATGACAGGGACTTGGGACGAGCAGTACTTC. This encodes CSVMTGTWDEQYF.

The chain combines TRBV9 with TRBJ2-1; TRBD2 agrees at 10 bases. CDR1 is SGDLS, CDR2 YYNGEE, per germline. V lost 4 bases to trimming and J lost 6 bases; unmatched junction nucleotides: 7. The CDR3 length is 15 residues. CDR3: CASSSTSGMGNEQFF. The CDR3 bases are TGTGCCAGCAGCTCAACTAGCGGGATGGGCAATGAGCAGTTCTTC.

The chain has TRBV4-3 and TRBJ2-7; TRBD2 aligns across 7 bases. V shed 3 bases and J 3 bases; nucleotides not matched to a gene: 2. From germline, CDR1 is LGHNA and CDR2 YSLEER. This CDR3 is 13 amino acids long. The CDR3 is CASSHGRNYEQYF. The DNA for the CDR3 is TGCGCCAGCAGCCACGGGAGGAACTACGAGCAGTACTTC.

The chain uses TRBV29-1 and TRBJ2-3; a possible D gene is TRBD1 (6 bases). Germline CDR1 and CDR2: SQVTM and ANQGSEA. The CDR3 has 13 residues. V was shortened by 7 bases and J by 2 bases, with 13 bases between the two germline ends. CDR3: CSGGQIYTDTQYF. CDR3 DNA sequence: TGCAGCGGGGGACAAATCTACACAGATACGCAGTATTTT.

This clone was found once. The chain recombines TRBV5-4 with TRBJ2-2, with D maybe TRBD1 (6 bases). CDR1 is SGHNT and CDR2 is YYREEE in the germline V gene (reference sequence). Deletions cut 4 bases from V and 1 base from J, with 8 bases between. This CDR3 has 14 residues. The CDR3 bases are TGTGCCAGCAGCCCGACAGGGAACACCGGGGAGCTGTTTTTT. It specifies CASSPTGNTGELFF.